This TCR beta chain derives from a study of T cells in Graves' hyperthyroidism and ophthalmopathy. Findings of the study overall: Most thyroid-expanded clonotypes above 0.001 were also found in blood.

TCR beta CDR3 regions were amplified from RNA. HTBI primers were used for first-round RT-PCR of the TCR CDR3. TCRdb reprocessed the multiplex PCR reads via MiXCR and lists one record per CDR3 protein. The data hold about 350,000 distinct CDR3 sequences, with 15% to 20% observed a single time. V shed 8 bases and J 1 base; nucleotides not matched to a gene: 9. The CDR3 runs 15 residues. Germline V lookup: CDR1 MDHEN, CDR2 SYDVKM. This clonotype showed up many times. Its antigen remains unidentified. The rearrangement links TRBV28 to TRBJ2-7, with 9 nucleotides matching TRBD1. The receptor's source is a woman aged 40 to 55 with Graves' ophthalmopathy. The sequenced material came from blood. The CDR3 is CASEEAGTGSYEQYF. The CDR3 bases are TGTGCCAGCGAGGAAGCCGGGACAGGGTCCTACGAGCAGTACTTC.